This T cell receptor (beta chain) is drawn from a study of T cell clusters in autoimmune cytopenias. Study-wide context: Per sample, median TRB depth was approximately 52,000 reads, yielding a median approximately 2,400 distinct clonotypes.

Whole-study results and caveats: Physiological T cell clusters of healthy donors were apparently absent in primary autoimmune cytopenia patients. The T cell clusters were defined only in silico, without experimental functional validation.

Each sample's input was around 250 ng genomic DNA, roughly 38,000 genome equivalents. The CDR3 consists of 17 residues. In germline, CDR1 is KGHSH, CDR2 LQKENI. TRB was amplified by touch-down multiplex PCR, primer pools A and B combined. TCRdb reprocessed the multiplex PCR reads, with one entry per CDR3 protein and no DNA. The sample spans about 2,700 distinct CDR3 sequences; the ten largest clones claim roughly 26%. By frequency, this clonotype registers medium-sized. What it binds is not known. This chain links TRBV18 with TRBJ1-2; the TCRdb call, TRBD1, lacks DNA for checking. The clonotype was recovered from a human donor with an autoimmune cytopenia or autoimmune hepatitis (not recorded which). Source material: peripheral blood. CDR3: CASSPTYATGGGSGYTF.